The sequence of this T cell receptor beta chain was determined in a study of Ad26.COV2.S vaccination and SARS-CoV-2 variants. The data were produced by immunoSEQ multiplex PCR, yet TCRdb's version contains in-frame clones alone and is incomplete. The sample contains about 250,000 clones, roughly 86% of which appear only once. Per the germline V gene, CDR1 is MNHEY and CDR2 is SVGAGI. V trimming: 6 bases; J trimming: 6 bases; junction bases outside the gene matches: 1. The CDR3 is 13 amino acids. Treatment meaning: around 19 received Ad26.COV2.S at low or high dose, single or two shots; about 5 received placebo; per-sample allocation not given. Following the first vaccine or placebo injection, samples were taken on day 63.

This specimen consisted of peripheral blood, obtained in a trial of Ad26.COV2.S vaccine versus placebo. The rearrangement uses TRBV6-5 and TRBJ2-1; 11 bases fit TRBD1. The clonotype originates from a person between 18 and 65 years old who received the Ad26.COV2.S COVID-19 vaccine or a placebo. The CDR3 DNA follows: TGTGCCAGCAGGGGGACAGGGGGCAATGAGCAGTTCTTC. This translates into CASRGTGGNEQFF.